The present T cell receptor (beta chain) was sequenced within a study of cytomegalovirus exposure and HLA in healthy donors. Study at large: An earlier analysis identified 120 million or so unique TCR beta sequences in about 179 million T cells. In terms of ancestry, the Caucasian-associated cluster contained roughly four fifths of the approximately 400 genotyped donors.

Primers for the PCR totalled 60 Vbeta and 13 Jbeta. Sequencing used immunoSEQ multiplex PCR; TCRdb keeps in-frame clones, though not all of them. This sample carries a few hundred thousand clones, around 83% of them seen once, and the ten largest clones take 1.1% to 1.5%. Overall study results and limits: Among the most significant clusters, several appeared linked to common viral pathogens in a later analysis. Prior analysis indicated that the majority of TCR beta V segments exhibited productivity approximately 90% or approximately 30% of the time.

For this clone: What it binds is not known.

The CDR3 length is 13 residues. The ends were cut back, 7 bases at V and 4 bases at J, with 13 bases in the middle. Germline values: CDR1 MNHEY, CDR2 SVGAGI. The sequencing input was PBMCs. The receptor was isolated from a girl between 10 and 17 years old in good health and CMV-seronegative. The gene calls are TRBV6-5 and TRBJ1-2; D unresolved. This CDR3 reads CASTTKPSYGYTF. The CDR3, as DNA: TGTGCCAGCACCACCAAACCCAGCTATGGCTACACCTTC.